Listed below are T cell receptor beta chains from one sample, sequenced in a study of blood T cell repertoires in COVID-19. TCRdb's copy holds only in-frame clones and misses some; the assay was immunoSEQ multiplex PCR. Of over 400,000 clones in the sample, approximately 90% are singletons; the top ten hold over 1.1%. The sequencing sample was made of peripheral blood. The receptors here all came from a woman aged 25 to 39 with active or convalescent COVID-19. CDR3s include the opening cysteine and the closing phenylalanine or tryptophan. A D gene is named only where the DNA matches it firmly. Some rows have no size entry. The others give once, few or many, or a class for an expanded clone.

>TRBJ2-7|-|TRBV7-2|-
CASSTDRFREQYF
TGTGCCAGCAGCACCGACAGGTTCCGTGAGCAGTACTTC
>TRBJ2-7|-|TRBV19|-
CASSMGAGQYF
TGTGCCAGTAGTATGGGGGCAGGACAGTACTTC
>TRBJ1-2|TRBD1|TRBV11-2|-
CASSLDLGQGASHGYTF
TGTGCCAGCAGCTTAGATCTAGGACAGGGAGCATCTCATGGCTACACCTTC
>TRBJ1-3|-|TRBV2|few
CASSLGGSGNTIYF
TGTGCCAGCAGTCTGGGGGGCTCTGGAAACACCATATATTTT
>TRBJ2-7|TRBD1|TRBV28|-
CASIPGTGAYEQYF
TGCGCATCAATTCCCGGGACAGGGGCCTACGAGCAGTACTTC
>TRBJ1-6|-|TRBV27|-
CASSLSDRANSPLHF
TGTGCCAGCAGTTTATCCGACAGAGCGAATTCACCCCTCCACTTT
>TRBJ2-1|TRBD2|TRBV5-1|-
CASSPGLAIDNEQFF
TGCGCCAGCAGCCCGGGACTAGCGATCGACAATGAGCAGTTCTTC
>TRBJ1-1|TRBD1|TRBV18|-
CASSPTDDRGGTEAFF
TGTGCCAGCTCACCAACCGATGACAGGGGTGGCACTGAAGCTTTCTTT
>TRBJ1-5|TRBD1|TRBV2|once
CASSGDRGRTQPQHF
TGTGCCAGCAGCGGGGACAGGGGTAGGACGCAGCCCCAGCATTTT
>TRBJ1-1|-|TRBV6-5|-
CASSLEMNTEAFF
TGTGCCAGCAGTTTGGAGATGAACACTGAAGCTTTCTTT
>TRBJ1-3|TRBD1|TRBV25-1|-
CASSESGTGGNTIYF
TGTGCCAGCAGTGAATCGGGGACAGGGGGAAACACCATATATTTT
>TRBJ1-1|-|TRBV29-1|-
CSVGRQIDKAFF
TGCAGCGTTGGAAGGCAAATAGACAAAGCTTTCTTT
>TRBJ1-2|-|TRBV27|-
CASSLEGHLYGGYTF
TGTGCCAGCAGTTTAGAGGGACACCTTTATGGGGGCTACACCTTC
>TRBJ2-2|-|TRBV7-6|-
CASSLEVPGNTGELFF
TGTGCCAGCAGCTTAGAAGTCCCCGGGAACACCGGGGAGCTGTTTTTT
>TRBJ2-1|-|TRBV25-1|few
CASSPTAPYNEQFF
TGTGCCAGCAGTCCGACAGCGCCCTACAATGAGCAGTTCTTC
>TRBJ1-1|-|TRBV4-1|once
CASSQEGAVNTEAFF
TGCGCCAGCAGCCAAGAGGGGGCAGTGAACACTGAAGCTTTCTTT
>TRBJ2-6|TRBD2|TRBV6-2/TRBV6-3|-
CASSAPGLAGETGANVLTF
TGTGCCAGCAGTGCCCCGGGACTAGCGGGAGAAACTGGGGCCAACGTCCTGACTTTC
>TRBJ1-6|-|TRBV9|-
CASTESGGGNSPLHF
TGTGCCAGCACCGAGTCGGGGGGAGGGAATTCACCCCTCCACTTT
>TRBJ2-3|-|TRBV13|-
CASSEGLRTDTQYF
TGTGCCAGCAGCGAGGGACTCCGCACAGATACGCAGTATTTT
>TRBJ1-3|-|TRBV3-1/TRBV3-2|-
CASTVASTSGNTIYF
TGTGCCAGCACGGTCGCTTCCACCTCTGGAAACACCATATATTTT
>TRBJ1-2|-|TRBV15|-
CATTEDTANYGYTF
TGTGCCACCACCGAGGACACCGCTAACTATGGCTACACCTTC
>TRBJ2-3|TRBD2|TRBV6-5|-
CASSFLSGGGADTQYF
TGTGCCAGCAGTTTTTTGAGCGGGGGCGGCGCAGATACGCAGTATTTT
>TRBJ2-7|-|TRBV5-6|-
CASSRFYEQYF
TGTGCCAGCAGCCGTTTCTACGAGCAGTACTTC
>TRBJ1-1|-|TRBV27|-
CASSFLRGNTEAFF
TGTGCCAGCAGTTTCTTAAGGGGGAACACTGAAGCTTTCTTT
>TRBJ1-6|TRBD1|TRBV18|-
CASSPGQNSPLHF
TGTGCCAGCTCACCGGGACAGAATTCACCCCTCCACTTT
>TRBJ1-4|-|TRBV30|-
CAWSPKTGGEKLFF
TGTGCCTGGAGTCCAAAGACAGGAGGTGAAAAACTGTTTTTT
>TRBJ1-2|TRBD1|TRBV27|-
CASRSVTGGYGYTF
TGTGCCAGCAGGTCTGTAACAGGGGGCTATGGCTACACCTTC
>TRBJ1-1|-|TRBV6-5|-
CASSSYARGTEAFF
TGTGCCAGCAGTAGTTACGCAAGGGGCACTGAAGCTTTCTTT
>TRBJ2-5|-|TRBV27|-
CASSLLGGKETQYF
TGTGCCAGCAGTTTACTCGGGGGAAAGGAGACCCAGTACTTC
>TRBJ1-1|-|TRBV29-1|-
CSVEDSGEAFF
TGCAGCGTTGAAGATTCAGGAGAAGCTTTCTTT
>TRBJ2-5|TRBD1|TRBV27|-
CASSWTGETQYF
TGTGCCAGCAGTTGGACAGGAGAGACCCAGTACTTC
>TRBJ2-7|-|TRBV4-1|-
CASSQGPREYEQYF
TGCGCCAGCAGCCAAGGGCCCAGGGAATACGAGCAGTACTTC
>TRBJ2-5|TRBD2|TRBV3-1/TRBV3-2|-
CASSQVQRGGRQETQYF
TGTGCCAGCAGCCAAGTCCAGCGGGGGGGCCGGCAAGAGACCCAGTACTTC
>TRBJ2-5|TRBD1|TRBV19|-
CASRQGGRETQYF
TGTGCCAGTCGACAGGGTGGGCGCGAGACCCAGTACTTC
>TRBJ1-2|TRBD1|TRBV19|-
CASSRGQGREGYTF
TGTGCCAGTAGTCGTGGACAGGGGAGGGAAGGCTACACCTTC
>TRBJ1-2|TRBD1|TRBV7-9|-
CASSPGTGAHGYTF
TGTGCCAGCAGCCCCGGGACAGGGGCCCATGGCTACACCTTC
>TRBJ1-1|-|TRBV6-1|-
CASSEPAEAFF
TGTGCCAGCAGTGAGCCGGCTGAAGCTTTCTTT
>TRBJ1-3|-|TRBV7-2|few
CASSGRVISGNTIYF
TGTGCCAGCAGCGGCCGGGTCATCTCTGGAAACACCATATATTTT
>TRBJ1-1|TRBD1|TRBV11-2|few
CASSGRTGDAVGAFF
TGTGCCAGCAGTGGTAGGACAGGGGACGCCGTGGGAGCTTTCTTT
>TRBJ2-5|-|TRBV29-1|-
CSVVEEQETQYF
TGCAGCGTTGTAGAAGAGCAAGAGACCCAGTACTTC